Each of the 28 T cell receptor beta chains below was sequenced from the same sample in a study of PD-1 blockade in classical Hodgkin lymphoma. Profiled with immunoSEQ multiplex PCR; TCRdb holds only in-frame clones, not every one. This sample has thousands of clones, with roughly 87% found just once. Every single patient, without exception, relapsed after autologous stem cell transplantation, and brentuximab vedotin exposure varied. Purification of CD4+ T cells from thawed PBMCs was achieved by magnetic negative selection. Here the sequenced sample was CD4+ T cells from blood, taken at baseline. All receptors derive from a human donor with classical Hodgkin lymphoma.

V gene TRBV5-1 combines with J gene TRBJ2-3, with no clear D. Germline values: CDR1 SGHRS, CDR2 YFSETQ. The CDR3 length is 12 residues. Trimming stripped 2 bases from V and 6 bases from J, with 7 bases between. The CDR3 spells CASSLNWDTQYF. The CDR3, as DNA: TGCGCCAGCAGCTTAAATTGGGATACGCAGTATTTT.

The V and J genes are TRBV11-1 and TRBJ2-1, with D possibly matching TRBD2 (7 bases). Trimming stripped 2 bases from V and 9 bases from J, with 14 bases between. The germline CDR1 and CDR2 sequences are SGHAT and FQDESV (reference sequence). CDR3 size: 14 residues. CDR3 sequence: CASSLFSGGSEQFF. The CDR3 nucleotides read TGTGCCAGCAGCTTATTCTCGGGGGGCAGTGAGCAGTTCTTC.

The rearrangement links TRBV29-1 to TRBJ1-1, with unresolved D. V lost 7 bases and J 4 bases, leaving 7 bases between the germline ends. The CDR3 is 10 amino acids. CDR1 and CDR2 from the germline V gene are SQVTM and ANQGSEA. DNA for the CDR3: TGCAGCGCCCTGGTCACTGAAGCTTTCTTT. This codes for CSALVTEAFF.

This rearrangement joins TRBV6-5 to TRBJ2-7; D is tentatively TRBD1 or TRBD2 (6 bases each). The CDR3 loop spans 15 amino acids. Germline V gives CDR1 MNHEY, CDR2 SVGAGI. Trimming took 0 bases from V and 6 from J, leaving 15 bases between them. CDR3 DNA sequence: TGTGCCAGCAGTTACTCGGGGGGCCTTGGAGGCGAGCAGTACTTC. Encoded protein: CASSYSGGLGGEQYF.

The V gene is TRBV6-5, the J gene TRBJ2-4; 10 nucleotides line up with TRBD1. CDR1 is MNHEY, CDR2 SVGAGI, per germline. The junction had 7 bases not matched to a gene; V was cut back by 8 bases and J by 6 bases. The length of the CDR3 is 14 residues. The DNA of the CDR3 is TGTGCCAGCCGCCACCGGGACAGGGGAAACATTCAGTACTTC. This codes for CASRHRDRGNIQYF.

This rearrangement joins TRBV5-1 to TRBJ2-5; either TRBD1 or TRBD2 may fit D (5 bases each). The CDR3 runs to 15 residues. Germline V lookup: CDR1 SGHRS, CDR2 YFSETQ. The V end was cut by 4 bases, the J end by 4 bases, with 17 bases between. The CDR3 loop is CASSPSGAQGETQYF. In DNA, the CDR3 is TGCGCCAGCAGCCCGTCCGGGGCCCAAGGAGAGACCCAGTACTTC.

The chain uses TRBV6-5 and TRBJ2-7; tentatively, D is TRBD1 or TRBD2 (5 bases each). The CDR3 is made up of 15 amino acids. Germline V gene data show CDR1 as MNHEY and CDR2 as SVGAGI. V was cut by 5 bases and J by 2 bases, with 16 bases left in between. The CDR3 sequence is CASSLNSGTTYEQYF. Written as DNA, the CDR3 is TGTGCCAGCAGTCTCAACTCCGGGACCACCTACGAGCAGTACTTC.

The rearrangement links TRBV7-8 to TRBJ2-7; D is unclear. Trimming cost V 4 bases and J 2 bases, with 21 bases left between them. Germline CDR1 reads SGHVS; CDR2 reads FQNEAQ. The CDR3 is 17 residues long. The CDR3 region is CASSSQVAPYEAYEQYF. As DNA, the CDR3 is TGTGCCAGCAGCTCCCAGGTTGCTCCCTACGAGGCCTACGAGCAGTACTTC.

The chain recombines TRBV5-1 with TRBJ2-1, with D perhaps matching TRBD1 (5 bases). The CDR3 extends over 13 amino acids. Trimming shortened V by 4 bases and J by 10 bases, and 15 bases separated the two germline ends. Germline V gene data show CDR1 as SGHRS and CDR2 as YFSETQ. DNA of the CDR3: TGCGCCAGCAGCGTATCTTCAGGGCGGGAGCAGTTCTTC. Translated, it gives CASSVSSGREQFF.

This chain joins TRBV21-1 and TRBJ2-3. TRBV21-1 is assigned pseudogene status. This CDR3 is 15 amino acids long. This CDR3 reads CARAATGPSTDTQYF. CDR3 nucleotides: TGTGCCAGAGCGGCGACGGGACCAAGCACAGATACGCAGTATTTT.

The rearrangement links TRBV7-2 to TRBJ1-1; the D is unclear. CDR1 is SGHTA, CDR2 FQGNSA, per germline. The V and J ends lost 5 bases and 1 base respectively, with 5 bases between them. CDR3 length: 12 amino acids. The CDR3 region has the DNA TGTGCCAGCAGCGCAGCGAACACTGAAGCTTTCTTT. Residues: CASSAANTEAFF.

The CDR3: CASSLEFPNYGYTF. The CDR3 nucleotides are TGTGCCAGCAGCTTAGAGTTCCCTAACTATGGCTACACCTTC. The chain has TRBV7-8 and TRBJ1-2; unclear D gene. Deletions cut 1 base from V and 0 bases from J, with 6 bases between. Germline values: CDR1 SGHVS, CDR2 FQNEAQ. CDR3 length: 14 amino acids.

This chain joins TRBV2 and TRBJ2-2; D is unclear. The CDR3 sequence is 15 residues long. The V gene's germline CDR1 is SNHLY and CDR2 FYNNEI. V lost 4 bases and J lost 2, with 11 bases in between. The CDR3 region is CASSVTHPNTGELFF. For the CDR3, the DNA is TGTGCCAGCAGTGTAACCCACCCAAACACCGGGGAGCTGTTTTTT.

The chain recombines TRBV4-1 with TRBJ1-2; 10 nucleotides agree with TRBD1. Per the germline V gene, CDR1 is MGHRA and CDR2 is YSYEKL. This CDR3 region has 15 residues. J lost 8 bases, V lost 4 bases, and 10 bases had no gene match. CDR3 sequence (DNA): TGCGCCAGCAGCCGGGCAGACAGGGGGCAAACGGGCTACACCTTC. It codes for CASSRADRGQTGYTF.

The chain employs TRBV7-6 and TRBJ2-5; 10 nucleotides match TRBD1. V gave up 5 bases and J gave up 0 bases; unmatched junction bases: 3. Germline V gene data show CDR1 as SGHVS and CDR2 as FNYEAQ. This CDR3 contains 15 residues. For the CDR3, the DNA is TGTGCCAGCAGCCTGGGACAGGGGTACCAAGAGACCCAGTACTTC. This codes for CASSLGQGYQETQYF.

The V and J genes are TRBV2 and TRBJ1-6; possibly TRBD1 for D (5 bases). Trimming removed 0 bases at V and 4 bases at J, with 25 bases between. The CDR3 length is 21 residues. The germline gives CDR1 SNHLY, CDR2 FYNNEI. This CDR3 reads CASSEAAGNLAGLPYNSPLHF. CDR3 coding DNA: TGTGCCAGCAGTGAAGCGGCAGGGAACCTTGCCGGCCTCCCTTATAATTCACCCCTCCACTTT.

The gene calls are TRBV5-1 and TRBJ2-2; TRBD2 matches 14 bases. The CDR3 spans 16 residues. Losses at the gene ends were 4 bases for V and 5 bases for J; bases not matched to a gene: 4. Germline assignment: CDR1 SGHRS and CDR2 YFSETQ. This CDR3 reads CASSPRLAGGTGELFF. CDR3 sequence (DNA): TGCGCCAGCAGCCCCCGACTAGCGGGGGGGACCGGGGAGCTGTTTTTT.

The CDR3 sequence: CASSYSQNTEAFF. CDR3 DNA sequence: TGTGCCAGCAGTTACTCGCAGAACACTGAAGCTTTCTTT. This chain links TRBV6-5 with TRBJ1-1; D remains ambiguous. This CDR3 contains 13 residues. From germline, CDR1 is MNHEY and CDR2 SVGAGI. Trimming took off 0 bases at V and 1 base at J, with 3 bases between the two ends.

The chain's CDR3 is CASSRTDYEQYF. In DNA form, the CDR3 reads TGTGCCAGCAGCCGGACAGACTACGAGCAGTACTTC. The genes are TRBV11-2 and TRBJ2-7, with D perhaps TRBD1 (6 bases). Germline CDR1 reads SGHAT; CDR2 reads FQNNGV. This CDR3 spans 12 amino acids. Trimming removed 5 bases from V and 3 bases from J, with 8 bases in between.

This clone appeared once. The V call is TRBV5-1, the J call TRBJ1-4, with 11 bases aligning to TRBD1. Germline CDR1 and CDR2: SGHRS and YFSETQ. The CDR3 totals 14 residues. J lost 7 bases, V lost 4 bases, and 3 bases had no gene match. CDR3 sequence reads: CASSLGTGGEKLFF. The DNA for the CDR3 is TGCGCCAGCAGCCTCGGGACAGGGGGTGAAAAACTGTTTTTT.

In its sample, this clone was seen once. The rearrangement links TRBV10-3 to TRBJ2-2; TRBD2 agrees at 7 bases. Germline V gene sequence: CDR1 ENHRY, CDR2 SYGVKD. J was trimmed by 4 bases and V by 4 bases; bases with no gene match: 12. This CDR3 is built from 17 residues. CDR3 DNA sequence: TGTGCCATCAGTGCTGTCGGCGGGGGAGTTAGCACCGGGGAGCTGTTTTTT. This sequence encodes CAISAVGGGVSTGELFF.

The chain recombines TRBV11-2 with TRBJ1-3; D is unclear. Trimming removed 5 bases from V and 3 bases from J, with 11 bases in between. CDR3 size: 14 residues. CDR1 is SGHAT and CDR2 is FQNNGV in the germline V gene. The CDR3 nucleotides are TGTGCCAGCAGCGGATACAGCGGTGGAAACACCATATATTTT. Encoded protein: CASSGYSGGNTIYF. Full variable domain (missing parts from reference TRBV11-2 and TRBJ1-3): EAGVAQSPRYKIIEKRQSVAFWCNPISGHATLYWYQQILGQGPKLLIQFQNNGVVDDSQLPKDRFSAERLKGVDSTLKIQPAKLEDSAVYLCASSGYSGGNTIYFGEGSWLTVV.

This rearrangement joins TRBV28 to TRBJ2-7, with 9 bases matching TRBD1. Germline V CDR1 and CDR2: MDHEN, SYDVKM. The CDR3 has 17 amino acids. With 4 bases clipped from V and 7 bases from J, the junction kept 17 bases outside the gene matches. The CDR3, as DNA: TGTGCCAGCAGTTCTGTCTACTACGGGACAGGGAGATGGGAGCAGTACTTC. It yields the protein CASSSVYYGTGRWEQYF.

J is TRBJ1-2 and V is TRBV4-1; 7 bases line up with TRBD1. Germline lookup yields CDR1 MGHRA and CDR2 YSYEKL. This CDR3 contains 15 residues. With 4 bases clipped from V and 0 bases from J, the junction kept 5 bases outside the gene matches. This CDR3 reads CASSLAGTANYGYTF. The CDR3 nucleotides are TGCGCCAGCAGCCTCGCCGGGACAGCTAACTATGGCTACACCTTC.

This sequence joins TRBV5-1 and TRBJ2-7; D might be TRBD1 (6 bases). V was pared by 6 bases and J by 2 bases, with 21 bases between. Germline V gives CDR1 SGHRS, CDR2 YFSETQ. CDR3 length: 16 amino acids. CDR3 residues: CASKYTFNRAAYEQYF. In DNA, the CDR3 is TGCGCCAGCAAATATACATTCAACAGGGCAGCCTACGAGCAGTACTTC.

The chain links TRBV28 to TRBJ2-7; 10 positions agree with TRBD2. V lost 3 bases and J lost 3; bases outside the gene matches: 2. The CDR3 is 14 residues long. The germline CDR1 and CDR2 sequences are MDHEN and SYDVKM. In DNA, the CDR3 is TGTGCCAGCAGTTTGAGCGGGGGGGTCTACGAGCAGTACTTC. It encodes CASSLSGGVYEQYF. Combining the CDR3 with reference TRBV28 and TRBJ2-7 gives the whole variable domain DVKVTQSSRYLVKRTGEKVFLECVQDMDHENMFWYRQDPGLGLRLIYFSYDVKMKEKGDIPEGYSVSREKKERFSLILESASTNQTSMYLCASSLSGGVYEQYFGPGTRLTVT.

CDR3 nucleotides: TGTGCCAGCAGGTATGGGGGACAGGGAAGGTACGAGCAGTACTTC. Amino acids: CASRYGGQGRYEQYF. The chain uses TRBV5-6 and TRBJ2-7; TRBD1 agrees at 9 bases. Germline lookup yields CDR1 SGHDT and CDR2 YYEEEE. V lost 5 bases, J lost 4 bases, and 10 bases stayed unmatched. The CDR3 covers 15 residues.

This chain connects TRBV5-1 to TRBJ2-1; 8 nucleotides align to TRBD2. This CDR3 is built from 14 residues. CDR1 and CDR2 from the germline V gene are SGHRS and YFSETQ. After removal of 5 bases from V and 9 bases from J, the junction contained 10 bases not matched to a gene. The CDR3 DNA reads as TGCGCCAGCAGGGGGATTATAGCGGGGAGTGAGCAGTTCTTC. Its protein product is CASRGIIAGSEQFF.